Below, 29 T cell receptor beta chains from the same sample are listed, as sequenced in a study of shared clonotypes between healthy human individuals. TCRdb keeps only in-frame clones here, not all; method: immunoSEQ multiplex PCR. The sample holds about 1.1 million clones, around 82% seen once. The specimen sequenced was memory CD4+ T cells from PBMCs. Subset described: CD45RA-negative fraction. The receptors shown here come from a young man in good health. Some clones in this sample may be carry-over from other donors' samples.

The chain links TRBV28 to TRBJ2-1; D is possibly TRBD2 (6 bases). Germline V gene lookup returns CDR1 MDHEN and CDR2 SYDVKM. V was shortened by 6 bases and J by 6 bases, with 18 bases between the two germline ends. The CDR3 loop spans 15 amino acids. The CDR3 bases are TGTGCCAGCAGCCCAACTAGGACTATCCGCAATGAGCAGTTCTTC. It yields the protein CASSPTRTIRNEQFF.

The CDR3 is CSVGTPFLHKETQYF. CDR3 coding DNA: TGCAGCGTTGGCACTCCCTTCCTTCACAAAGAGACCCAGTACTTC. V gene TRBV29-1 combines with J gene TRBJ2-5; D unclear. CDR1 is SQVTM and CDR2 is ANQGSEA in the germline V gene. This CDR3 is 15 amino acids long. Trimming left V 4 bases short and J 3 bases short, with 18 bases between.

This chain joins TRBV5-1 and TRBJ2-5; no clear D. Germline V gene data show CDR1 as SGHRS and CDR2 as YFSETQ. Trimming left V 4 bases short and J 4 bases short, with 17 bases between. The CDR3 extends over 15 amino acids. The CDR3 DNA reads TGCGCCAGCAGCCCCGACCGTTCGATCGTAGAGACCCAGTACTTC. This codes for CASSPDRSIVETQYF.

This chain connects TRBV11-3 to TRBJ2-1; no firm D call. V was cut by 4 bases and J by 7 bases, with 11 bases left in between. CDR3 size: 13 residues. In germline, CDR1 is SGHNT, CDR2 YENEEA. CDR3 loop: CASSSSPWNEQFF. CDR3 DNA sequence: TGTGCCAGCAGCTCAAGTCCCTGGAATGAGCAGTTCTTC.

The J gene is TRBJ2-1, the V gene TRBV5-1, with 11 bases fitting TRBD2. Germline V lookup: CDR1 SGHRS, CDR2 YFSETQ. The J segment lost 0 bases and the V segment lost 3 bases, leaving 5 bases of the junction unmatched. This CDR3 region has 17 residues. CDR3 nucleotide sequence: TGCGCCAGCAGCTGGGGGACTAGCGGAAGCTCCTACAATGAGCAGTTCTTC. Protein: CASSWGTSGSSYNEQFF.

The CDR3 protein is CASSPLGQLEQYF. The DNA of the CDR3 is TGTGCCAGCAGCCCTCTTGGACAGCTCGAGCAGTACTTC. The chain is built from TRBV28 and TRBJ2-7, with D possibly TRBD1 on 6 matching bases. The length of the CDR3 is 13 residues. Deletions cut 6 bases from V and 6 bases from J, with 15 bases between. Germline loops: CDR1 MDHEN, CDR2 SYDVKM.

The chain links TRBV5-1 to TRBJ2-7; the match to TRBD1 covers 7 bases. V lost 0 bases to trimming and J lost 7 bases; unmatched junction nucleotides: 7. Germline V gene lookup returns CDR1 SGHRS and CDR2 YFSETQ. The CDR3 has 14 amino acids. CDR3 in amino acids: CASSLVQGIGEQYF. CDR3 DNA sequence: TGCGCCAGCAGCTTGGTACAGGGGATAGGAGAGCAGTACTTC.

This clone was counted once. The genes are TRBV30 and TRBJ1-4, with no clear D. In germline, CDR1 is GTSNPN, CDR2 SVGIG (reference sequence). The CDR3 contains 13 residues. Trimming left V 2 bases short and J 7 bases short, with 11 bases between. The CDR3 is CAWSTGTGEKLFF. Written as DNA, the CDR3 is TGTGCCTGGAGTACGGGAACGGGTGAAAAACTGTTTTTT.

J is TRBJ2-1 and V is TRBV28; 10 bases are a match to TRBD2. CDR3 size: 20 residues. The germline gives CDR1 MDHEN, CDR2 SYDVKM. J gave up 3 bases and V 2 bases, and 16 bases lay outside the gene matches. The CDR3 sequence: CASSLPSALAGRGLYNEQFF. The CDR3 DNA reads TGTGCCAGCAGTTTACCTTCTGCACTAGCGGGGCGGGGTCTCTACAATGAGCAGTTCTTC. The full variable domain, completed using reference TRBV28 and TRBJ2-1, is DVKVTQSSRYLVKRTGEKVFLECVQDMDHENMFWYRQDPGLGLRLIYFSYDVKMKEKGDIPEGYSVSREKKERFSLILESASTNQTSMYLCASSLPSALAGRGLYNEQFFGPGTRLTVL.

This sequence joins TRBV7-2 and TRBJ2-1; D ambiguous. Trimming pared 3 bases from V and 10 bases from J, leaving 10 bases between. From germline, CDR1 is SGHTA and CDR2 FQGNSA. CDR3 length equals 12 residues. The CDR3 spells CASSFSSSEQFF. CDR3 nucleotides: TGTGCCAGCAGCTTTTCTTCCAGCGAGCAGTTCTTC.

In its sample, this clone was seen a few times. The chain uses TRBV6-1 and TRBJ1-2; tentative D call: TRBD1 (6 bases). Trimming took off 8 bases at V and 2 bases at J, with 9 bases between the two ends. CDR1 and CDR2 from the germline V gene are MNHNS and SASEGT. The CDR3 loop spans 12 amino acids. The CDR3 region is CASDRWNYGYTF. The CDR3 bases are TGTGCCAGCGACAGGTGGAACTATGGCTACACCTTC.

The rearrangement links TRBV7-8 to TRBJ2-2; D is unclear. This CDR3 has 17 residues. Trimming cost V 5 bases and J 0 bases, with 16 bases left between them. Germline V gives CDR1 SGHVS, CDR2 FQNEAQ. Here the CDR3 reads CASSPTMRSANTGELFF. CDR3 nucleotide sequence: TGTGCCAGCAGCCCTACTATGAGGTCCGCGAACACCGGGGAGCTGTTTTTT.

The chain employs TRBV18 and TRBJ2-7; D is perhaps TRBD1 or TRBD2 (6 bases each). The length of the CDR3 is 14 residues. CDR1 and CDR2 from the germline V gene are KGHSH and LQKENI. V lost 1 base, J lost 7 bases, and 14 bases lay in between. CDR3 sequence (DNA): TGTGCCAGCTCACCACAAGGGACACGGGGGGAGCAGTACTTC. It translates to CASSPQGTRGEQYF.

This chain links TRBV19 with TRBJ2-2, with D possibly TRBD2 on 5 matching bases. V lost 3 bases and J lost 3, with 11 bases in between. This CDR3 contains 15 residues. Germline CDR1 reads LNHDA; CDR2 reads SQIVND (reference sequence). Here the CDR3 DNA reads TGTGCCAGTAGTATCGAGGGCAGCTACACCGGGGAGCTGTTTTTT. Translating gives CASSIEGSYTGELFF.

This chain links TRBV30 with TRBJ2-2, with 12 bases identical to TRBD2. CDR1 and CDR2 (germline): GTSNPN, SVGIG (reference sequence). The CDR3 runs to 17 residues. V lost 3 bases to trimming and J lost 5 bases; unmatched junction nucleotides: 10. The CDR3 bases are TGTGCCTGGAGCAGGATGACTAGCGGGAGAGGGACCGGGGAGCTGTTTTTT. Its translation is CAWSRMTSGRGTGELFF.

This clone was recorded a few times. The J gene is TRBJ2-7, the V gene TRBV6-5; D is possibly TRBD1 (5 bases). Germline CDR1 MNHEY, CDR2 SVGAGI. The CDR3 has 14 amino acids. Trimming stripped 8 bases from V and 1 base from J, with 15 bases between. The CDR3: CASGKGKWSYEQYF. CDR3 coding DNA: TGTGCCAGCGGTAAGGGGAAATGGTCCTACGAGCAGTACTTC.

The chain couples TRBV7-2 to TRBJ2-5; D gene unclear. The V and J ends lost 4 bases and 5 bases respectively, with 11 bases between them. Germline loops: CDR1 SGHTA, CDR2 FQGNSA. The length of the CDR3 is 13 residues. CDR3 region: CASSSTPRETQYF. The CDR3 DNA is TGTGCCAGCAGCTCCACTCCCCGTGAGACCCAGTACTTC.

The chain has TRBV6-6 and TRBJ1-2; a weak D match, TRBD1 (5 bases). V lost 2 bases and J lost 8, with 15 bases in between. This CDR3 has 14 residues. Germline CDR1 MNHNY, CDR2 SVGAGI (reference sequence). CDR3 bases: TGTGCCAGCAGTTACGGGGCCGGGCTCGAAGGCTACACCTTC. Translated, it gives CASSYGAGLEGYTF.

The CDR3 spells CASSQDRISPSDPYEQYF. In DNA, the CDR3 is TGTGCCAGCAGCCAAGATAGGATATCGCCTAGCGACCCCTACGAGCAGTACTTC. The chain recombines TRBV4-2 with TRBJ2-7; maybe TRBD2 (6 bases). The V gene's germline CDR1 is LGHNA and CDR2 YNFKEQ. The CDR3 spans 18 residues. V lost 0 bases and J lost 2, with 20 bases in between.

The chain employs TRBV28 and TRBJ2-2; D may be TRBD1 or TRBD2 (7 bases each). The germline V gene encodes CDR1 MDHEN and CDR2 SYDVKM. The CDR3 length is 15 residues. Deletions cut 6 bases from V and 3 bases from J, with 14 bases between. DNA for the CDR3: TGTGCCAGCAGCCAGGGGGGGTCCTACACCGGGGAGCTGTTTTTT. Amino acid sequence: CASSQGGSYTGELFF.

This clone has at least ten counts. The same CDR3 can be traced to other DNA sequences in this sample. This chain connects TRBV2 to TRBJ2-3; D remains ambiguous. CDR1 and CDR2 from the germline V gene are SNHLY and FYNNEI. This CDR3 is built from 12 residues. V lost 4 bases and J lost 4, with 6 bases in between. In nucleotides, the CDR3 is TGTGCCAGCAGTGGTGGGGCAGATACGCAGTATTTT. Translation: CASSGGADTQYF.

This rearrangement joins TRBV7-2 to TRBJ2-2; tentatively, D is TRBD1 or TRBD2 (5 bases each). V was pared by 2 bases and J by 4 bases, with 8 bases between. Germline V CDR1 and CDR2: SGHTA, FQGNSA. This CDR3 has 14 residues. DNA of the CDR3: TGTGCCAGCAGCTTATGGGGGTCCACCGGGGAGCTGTTTTTT. Amino acid sequence: CASSLWGSTGELFF. Full variable domain (missing parts from reference TRBV7-2 and TRBJ2-2): GAGVSQSPSNKVTEKGKDVELRCDPISGHTALYWYRQSLGQGLEFLIYFQGNSAPDKSGLPSDRFSAERTGGSVSTLTIQRTQQEDSAVYLCASSLWGSTGELFFGEGSRLTVL.

The rearrangement links TRBV28 to TRBJ2-3; 13 bases line up with TRBD2. Trimming removed 6 bases from V and 5 bases from J; junction bases left unmatched: 14. This CDR3 is built from 18 residues. Germline V CDR1 and CDR2: MDHEN, SYDVKM. The CDR3 coding sequence is TGTGCCAGCAGGGGACTAGCGGGGAAGGGCCCCAGGTTAGATACGCAGTATTTT. Protein: CASRGLAGKGPRLDTQYF.

The chain employs TRBV7-9 and TRBJ2-6, with 9 bases identical to TRBD1. Germline CDR1 reads SEHNR; CDR2 reads FQNEAQ (reference sequence). V lost 5 bases to trimming and J lost 4 bases; unmatched junction nucleotides: 3. The CDR3 loop spans 15 amino acids. In DNA form, the CDR3 reads TGTGCCAGCAGCCCCGGGACAGGGGGGGCCAACGTCCTGACTTTC. Amino acids: CASSPGTGGANVLTF.

This clone was counted ten times or more. This sequence joins TRBV19 and TRBJ2-5; 12 bases line up with TRBD2. The CDR3 covers 15 residues. The V and J ends lost 4 bases and 5 bases, in that order; junction bases with no gene match: 5. CDR1 and CDR2 from the germline V gene are LNHDA and SQIVND (reference sequence). In nucleotides, the CDR3 is TGTGCCAGTAGTAGACTAGCGGGAGTGTACGAGACCCAGTACTTC. This encodes CASSRLAGVYETQYF.

The V and J genes are TRBV7-2 and TRBJ2-7; D gene unclear. Germline CDR1 reads SGHTA; CDR2 reads FQGNSA. This CDR3 contains 12 residues. V was clipped by 2 bases and J by 5 bases, with 7 bases between them. The CDR3 nucleotides read TGTGCCAGCAGCTTATTTGGTGACGAGCAGTACTTC. Amino acids: CASSLFGDEQYF. Variable domain in full (rest from reference TRBV7-2 and TRBJ2-7): GAGVSQSPSNKVTEKGKDVELRCDPISGHTALYWYRQSLGQGLEFLIYFQGNSAPDKSGLPSDRFSAERTGGSVSTLTIQRTQQEDSAVYLCASSLFGDEQYFGPGTRLTVT.

The chain links TRBV29-1 to TRBJ2-5, with D perhaps matching TRBD2 (6 bases). The V and J ends lost 5 bases and 5 bases respectively, with 18 bases between them. The CDR3 covers 14 residues. Germline-derived CDR1 and CDR2 are SQVTM and ANQGSEA. The CDR3 DNA reads TGCAGCGTTACCCAAACCGGGACTCCGGAGACCCAGTACTTC. This sequence encodes CSVTQTGTPETQYF. Looking up the rest from reference TRBV29-1 and TRBJ2-5 gives the full variable domain: SAVISQKPSRDICQRGTSLTIQCQVDSQVTMMFWYRQQPGQSLTLIATANQGSEATYESGFVIDKFPISRPNLTFSTLTVSNMSPEDSSIYLCSVTQTGTPETQYFGPGTRLLVL.

The chain uses TRBV11-2 and TRBJ2-1; TRBD2 aligns across 12 bases. Germline trimming cut 5 bases from V and 6 bases from J; bases unmatched to any gene: 14. Per the germline V gene, CDR1 is SGHAT and CDR2 is FQNNGV. This CDR3 has 18 amino acids. The CDR3 region is CASSVTLTSGSVFNEQFF. The CDR3 DNA follows: TGTGCCAGCAGCGTAACGTTGACTAGCGGGAGTGTATTCAATGAGCAGTTCTTC.

There are a few counts of this clone. The V call is TRBV27, the J call TRBJ2-7; D possibly corresponds to TRBD1 (6 bases). The CDR3 is 16 amino acids. The V gene lost 0 bases and the J gene lost 3 bases, with 15 bases spanning the gap. From germline, CDR1 is MNHEY and CDR2 SMNVEV (reference sequence). The CDR3 bases are TGTGCCAGCAGTTTATCGAAGACCTCACAGGGCTACGAGCAGTACTTC. Translated, it gives CASSLSKTSQGYEQYF.